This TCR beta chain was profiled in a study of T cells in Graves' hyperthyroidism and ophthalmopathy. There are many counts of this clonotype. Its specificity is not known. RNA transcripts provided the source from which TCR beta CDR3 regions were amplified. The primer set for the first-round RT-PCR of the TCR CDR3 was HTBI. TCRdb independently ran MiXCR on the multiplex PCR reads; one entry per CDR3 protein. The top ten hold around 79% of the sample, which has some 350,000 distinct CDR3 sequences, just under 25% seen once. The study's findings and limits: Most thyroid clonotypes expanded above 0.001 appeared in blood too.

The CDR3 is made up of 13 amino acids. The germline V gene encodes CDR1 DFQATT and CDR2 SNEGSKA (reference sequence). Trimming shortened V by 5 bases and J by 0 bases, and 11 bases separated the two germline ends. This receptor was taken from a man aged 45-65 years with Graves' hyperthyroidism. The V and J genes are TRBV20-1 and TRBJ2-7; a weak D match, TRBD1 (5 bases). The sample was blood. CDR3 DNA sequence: TGCAGTGCTTCCGAGGACATCTCCTACGAGCAGTACTTC. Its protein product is CSASEDISYEQYF.